These 26 T cell receptor beta chains came from one sample sequenced in a study of blood T cells in healthy people across ages. Through a sample-barcoded 5' primer and a J-beta primer mix, a second PCR was run for roughly 6 to 12 cycles. TCRdb independently ran MiXCR on the 5' RACE reads; one entry per CDR3 protein. The sample shows under 800,000 distinct CDR3 sequences, roughly 21% of them seen only once. The sequencing sample was made of blood. The receptor set was obtained from a man aged 65 to 79 in good health.

This clonotype was recorded a few times. V usage is TRBV6-6 and J usage is TRBJ2-3; the D is unclear. Germline values: CDR1 MNHNY, CDR2 SVGAGI (reference sequence). The CDR3 sequence is 12 residues long. V gave up 6 bases and J gave up 6 bases, with 10 bases separating them. DNA of the CDR3: TGTGCCAGCAGCCCTGACCCGGATACGCAGTATTTT. Amino acids: CASSPDPDTQYF.

This clonotype came up a few times. This chain links TRBV15 with TRBJ2-5; D ambiguous. The CDR3 is 15 amino acids. Trimming removed 1 base at V and 0 bases at J, with 9 bases between. The V gene's germline CDR1 is LNHNV and CDR2 YYDKDF (reference sequence). CDR3 DNA: TGTGCCACCAGCAGAGTACAGACGCACCAAGAGACCCAGTACTTC. As protein: CATSRVQTHQETQYF.

There are a few counts of this clonotype. V gene TRBV7-9 combines with J gene TRBJ1-2, with D maybe TRBD1 (6 bases). There are 14 residues in the CDR3. V was shortened by 5 bases and J by 4 bases, with 14 bases between the two germline ends. Germline values: CDR1 SEHNR, CDR2 FQNEAQ (reference sequence). The CDR3 reads CASSLSDSPYGYTF. The DNA of the CDR3 is TGTGCCAGCAGCCTATCGGACAGCCCCTATGGCTACACCTTC. The entire variable domain, with the rest obtained from reference TRBV7-9 and TRBJ1-2, is as follows: DTGVSQNPRHKITKRGQNVTFRCDPISEHNRLYWYRQTLGQGPEFLTYFQNEAQLEKSRLLSDRFSAERPKGSFSTLEIQRTEQGDSAMYLCASSLSDSPYGYTFGSGTRLTVV.

The gene calls are TRBV3-1 and TRBJ2-1; a weak D match, TRBD1 (5 bases). V was pared by 3 bases and J by 15 bases, with 21 bases between. CDR3 size: 14 residues. Per the germline V gene, CDR1 is LGHDT and CDR2 is YNNKEL (reference sequence). CDR3 loop: CASSHGKKVNRGFF. Here the CDR3 DNA reads TGTGCCAGCAGCCATGGCAAAAAAGTGAATAGGGGGTTCTTC.

This clonotype was found many times. The V call is TRBV12-3 or TRBV12-4, the J call TRBJ2-3, with D hard to call. V lost 4 bases and J 3 bases, leaving 8 bases between the germline ends. This CDR3 contains 13 residues. DNA of the CDR3: TGTGCCAGCAGTTCCGGCTATACAGATACGCAGTATTTT. It yields the protein CASSSGYTDTQYF.

The V gene is TRBV2, the J gene TRBJ2-3; 8 bases agree with TRBD2. Germline CDR1 reads SNHLY; CDR2 reads FYNNEI. V trimming: 4 bases; J trimming: 2 bases; junction bases outside the gene matches: 5. CDR3 length: 15 residues. CDR3 protein: CASSVPGGPTDTQYF. CDR3 DNA sequence: TGTGCCAGCAGTGTCCCGGGAGGGCCCACAGATACGCAGTATTTT.

There are a few counts of this clonotype. One base away lies a much larger clone, so this may be a sequencing read error. The gene calls are TRBV5-1 and TRBJ2-4; D is uncertain. Trimming removed 4 bases from V and 3 bases from J, with 11 bases in between. CDR1 is SGHRS, CDR2 YFSETQ, per germline. CDR3 length: 14 residues. The DNA of the CDR3 is TGCGCCAGCAGCGGCGGTAATGGCAAAAACATTCAGTACTTC. It codes for CASSGGNGKNIQYF.

Here the CDR3 DNA reads TGTGCCAGCAGTCCGGGGGTAGACACTGAAGCTTTCTTT. Amino acid sequence: CASSPGVDTEAFF. This chain links TRBV5-6 with TRBJ1-1; D perhaps matches TRBD1 (5 bases). This CDR3 is built from 13 residues. Germline-derived CDR1 and CDR2 are SGHDT and YYEEEE. Between the trimmed V and J ends, which lost 5 bases and 3 bases, there was a span of 11 bases.

The V call is TRBV10-3, the J call TRBJ2-2; 8 bases are shared with TRBD2. This CDR3 is 16 amino acids long. The ends lost 2 bases at V and 6 bases at J; junction bases unmatched: 8. Germline loops: CDR1 ENHRY, CDR2 SYGVKD. CDR3 DNA: TGTGCCATCAGTGAGGGGGGACTAGTTGGATCCGGGGAGCTGTTTTTT. Residues: CAISEGGLVGSGELFF.

This chain links TRBV12-3 or TRBV12-4 with TRBJ2-3; 9 bases are shared with TRBD2. Trimming took 4 bases from V and 5 from J; bases not matched to a gene: 7. The CDR3 is 15 residues long. The CDR3 spells CASSSGGAGGDTQYF. CDR3 in DNA: TGTGCCAGCAGTTCAGGCGGAGCGGGAGGAGATACGCAGTATTTT.

The chain carries TRBV20-1 and TRBJ2-7; no clear D gene. Deletions cut 5 bases from V and 3 bases from J, with 11 bases between. This CDR3 comprises 12 residues. Germline CDR1 DFQATT, CDR2 SNEGSKA (reference sequence). The CDR3 is CSAPSKNYEQYF. CDR3 bases: TGCAGTGCTCCATCCAAGAACTACGAGCAGTACTTC.

This clonotype was recorded many times. Here the CDR3 reads CASSPTGPGETQYF. DNA for the CDR3: TGTGCCAGCAGTCCGACTGGGCCCGGAGAGACCCAGTACTTC. The chain carries TRBV12-3 or TRBV12-4 and TRBJ2-5; D gene uncertain. The germline V and J ends were trimmed by 5 bases and 4 bases, with 14 bases remaining between them. The CDR3 spans 14 residues.

This clonotype was seen repeatedly, ten times or more. V and J are TRBV7-2 and TRBJ2-5; TRBD1 matches 7 bases. Germline-derived CDR1 and CDR2 are SGHTA and FQGNSA. Trimming cost V 2 bases and J 1 base; bases outside gene matches: 4. There are 15 residues in the CDR3. CDR3 residues: CASSLSGQTQETQYF. CDR3 nucleotides: TGTGCCAGCAGCTTATCGGGACAGACCCAAGAGACCCAGTACTTC.

In the case of this clonotype: An end of the junction differs from the germline gene, which may be a read error. The gene calls are TRBV7-2 and TRBJ2-7; weak D call: TRBD2 (6 bases). CDR1 and CDR2 (germline): SGHTA, FQGNSA. CDR3 length equals 14 residues. CDR3 sequence: CASSFWTPLSGQCF. DNA of the CDR3: TGTGCCAGCAGCTTCTGGACCCCTCTGAGCGGGCAGTGCTTC.

This clonotype was picked up a small number of times. The chain links TRBV10-2 to TRBJ2-3, with 11 bases fitting TRBD2. CDR1 is WSHSY, CDR2 SAAADI, per germline. V was pared by 6 bases and J by 2 bases, with 7 bases of the junction left unmatched. This CDR3 comprises 16 residues. CDR3 loop: CASRRLAGTPTDTQYF. CDR3 coding DNA: TGCGCCAGCAGAAGACTAGCGGGAACCCCCACAGATACGCAGTATTTT.

This chain joins TRBV6-5 and TRBJ1-3; weak D call: TRBD1 (6 bases). V shed 5 bases and J shed 7 bases, with 15 bases lying between them. Germline CDR1 MNHEY, CDR2 SVGAGI. CDR3 length equals 14 residues. The DNA of the CDR3 is TGTGCCAGCAGTAAAGGGGACACCCGGAACACCATATATTTT. Its protein product is CASSKGDTRNTIYF.

The CDR3 is CASSQVAGLETQYF. CDR3 sequence (DNA): TGCGCCAGCAGCCAAGTTGCGGGCCTGGAGACCCAGTACTTC. V is TRBV4-1 and J is TRBJ2-5; a possible D gene is TRBD2 (5 bases). V lost 1 base and J lost 5, with 11 bases in between. The CDR3 contains 14 residues. CDR1 and CDR2 from the germline V gene are MGHRA and YSYEKL.

This clonotype appeared many times. The chain links TRBV30 to TRBJ2-4, with D unclear. The CDR3 spans 16 residues. Deletions cut 3 bases from V and 2 bases from J, with 17 bases between. CDR1 and CDR2 (germline): GTSNPN, SVGIG (reference sequence). For the CDR3, the DNA is TGTGCCTGGAGCGGAAGACTCCGGGCAACCAAAAACATTCAGTACTTC. It encodes CAWSGRLRATKNIQYF. Full variable domain (remainder filled in from reference TRBV30 and TRBJ2-4): SQTIHQWPATLVQPVGSPLSLECTVEGTSNPNLYWYRQAAGRGLQLLFYSVGIGQISSEVPQNLSASRPQDRQFILSSKKLLLSDSGFYLCAWSGRLRATKNIQYFGAGTRLSVL.

The rearrangement links TRBV7-9 to TRBJ1-4; possible D gene TRBD1, 6 bases. V lost 5 bases and J 0 bases, leaving 13 bases between the germline ends. Germline loops: CDR1 SEHNR, CDR2 FQNEAQ (reference sequence). The CDR3 totals 16 residues. CDR3 nucleotide sequence: TGTGCCAGCAGCCGGGGGGGGCCCACAACTAATGAAAAACTGTTTTTT. The encoded protein is CASSRGGPTTNEKLFF.

A few counts support this clonotype. The CDR3 reads CSARPPGQSYGYTF. The CDR3 nucleotides are TGCAGTGCTAGGCCCCCGGGACAGAGCTATGGCTACACCTTC. The chain is built from TRBV20-1 and TRBJ1-2; 7 nucleotides match TRBD1. Trimming removed 3 bases from V and 4 bases from J; junction bases left unmatched: 8. The CDR3 is 14 residues long. Germline loops: CDR1 DFQATT, CDR2 SNEGSKA (reference sequence).

This clonotype was detected a few times. The rearrangement joins TRBV7-2 to TRBJ2-1, with TRBD2 matching 11 bases. The CDR3 consists of 17 residues. J was trimmed by 5 bases and V by 1 base; bases with no gene match: 7. Germline CDR1 SGHTA, CDR2 FQGNSA. DNA for the CDR3: TGTGCCAGCAGCTTAGTTTTTACTAGCGGGAGAAACAATGAGCAGTTCTTC. This encodes CASSLVFTSGRNNEQFF.

The sample holds a few counts of this clonotype. The CDR3 loop is CSAEGLYNEQFF. CDR3 sequence (DNA): TGCAGTGCCGAAGGACTGTACAATGAGCAGTTCTTC. V is TRBV20-1 and J is TRBJ2-1; D possibly corresponds to TRBD2 (5 bases). The germline V and J ends were trimmed by 6 bases and 4 bases, with 10 bases remaining between them. CDR1 and CDR2 from the germline V gene are DFQATT and SNEGSKA (reference sequence). The CDR3 has 12 residues.

This clonotype was counted between two and nine times. The chain uses TRBV7-2 and TRBJ2-5; the match to TRBD1 covers 8 bases. The tail of the sequence fits TRBJ2-7 better, so the J call may be wrong. CDR3 size: 15 residues. The germline gives CDR1 SGHTA, CDR2 FQGNSA. The CDR3: CASSLEQGASHEQYF. CDR3 nucleotide sequence: TGTGCCAGCAGCTTAGAGCAGGGGGCTTCTCACGAGCAGTACTTC.

This clonotype was found a few times. CDR3 nucleotides: TGTGCCAGCAGCGTAGTCGGCGGGGAGGGCAATGAGCAGTTCTTC. As protein: CASSVVGGEGNEQFF. The genes are TRBV9 and TRBJ2-1, with 7 bases matching TRBD2. Germline assignment: CDR1 SGDLS and CDR2 YYNGEE. V shed 0 bases, J shed 6 bases, and the junction held 6 bases outside the gene matches. This CDR3 spans 15 amino acids.

This clonotype was observed a handful of times. The rearrangement joins TRBV20-1 to TRBJ2-1; 9 bases fit TRBD1. This CDR3 has 14 residues. CDR1 and CDR2 from the germline V gene are DFQATT and SNEGSKA (reference sequence). Germline trimming cut 2 bases from V and 7 bases from J; bases unmatched to any gene: 6. The CDR3 loop reads CSARWGDRANEQFF. The CDR3 DNA reads TGCAGTGCTAGATGGGGGGACAGGGCTAATGAGCAGTTCTTC.

The V gene is TRBV6-1, the J gene TRBJ1-1; D not certain. Germline-derived CDR1 and CDR2 are MNHNS and SASEGT. The ends were cut back, 1 base at V and 6 bases at J, with 6 bases in the middle. The CDR3 contains 12 residues. DNA for the CDR3: TGTGCCAGCAGTGAAGGAAACGCTGAAGCTTTCTTT. Its protein product is CASSEGNAEAFF.